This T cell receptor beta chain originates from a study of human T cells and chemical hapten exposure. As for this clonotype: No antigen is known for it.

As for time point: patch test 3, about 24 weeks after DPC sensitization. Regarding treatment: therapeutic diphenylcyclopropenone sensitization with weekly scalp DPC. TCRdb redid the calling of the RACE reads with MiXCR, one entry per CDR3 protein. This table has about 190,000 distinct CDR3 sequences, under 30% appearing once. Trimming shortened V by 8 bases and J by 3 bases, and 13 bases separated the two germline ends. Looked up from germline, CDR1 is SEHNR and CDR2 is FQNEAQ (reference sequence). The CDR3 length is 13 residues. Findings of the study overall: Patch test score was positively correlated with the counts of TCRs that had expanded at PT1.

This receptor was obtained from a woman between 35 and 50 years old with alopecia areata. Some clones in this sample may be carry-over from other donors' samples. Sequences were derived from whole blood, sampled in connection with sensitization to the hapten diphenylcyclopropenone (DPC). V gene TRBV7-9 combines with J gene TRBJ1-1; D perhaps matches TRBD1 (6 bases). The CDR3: CASLGALDTEAFF. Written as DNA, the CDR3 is TGTGCCAGCCTGGGGGCGCTGGACACTGAAGCTTTCTTT.